The rows below give T cell receptor beta chains drawn from one sample of a study of T cells after yellow fever vaccination. One entry per CDR3 protein results from TCRdb running MiXCR on the 5' RACE reads. The sample lists about 240,000 distinct CDR3 sequences, about 3.9% occurring once. The input for sequencing was PBMCs, taken 15 days after the yellow fever booster vaccination. These receptors came from a man aged 18 to 29 who received the YFV17D yellow fever vaccine. The CDR3 runs from the conserved cysteine through the conserved F or W.

>TRBJ1-6|TRBV7-6
CASSPISVGSYNSPLHF
>TRBJ2-1|TRBV7-9
CATSEAGGGNEQFF
>TRBJ1-5|TRBV12-3/TRBV12-4
CASSLGTQQPQHF
>TRBJ2-5|TRBV18
CASSPREVETQYF
>TRBJ2-5|TRBV5-6
CASSLGDETQYF
>TRBJ1-2|TRBV3-1
CASSQDTREDYGYTF
>TRBJ2-5|TRBV12-3/TRBV12-4
CASSFGGVAKTQYF
>TRBJ2-1|TRBV4-2
CASSLRIAGGYNEQFF
>TRBJ1-2|TRBV13
CASSSLGPIYGYTF
>TRBJ2-7|TRBV9
CASSVAEYYEQYF
>TRBJ2-1|TRBV5-1
CASSRRRGASYNEQFF
>TRBJ2-7|TRBV6-2/TRBV6-3
CASKELGPSYEQYF
>TRBJ2-7|TRBV5-1
CASSLDRELSEQYF
>TRBJ1-1|TRBV5-1
CASSLFGGPSIGTEAFF
>TRBJ2-5|TRBV5-1
CASSLEGAGETQYF
>TRBJ2-5|TRBV20-1
CSARTDRAQETQYF
>TRBJ2-3|TRBV24-1
CATSDLRAEATQYF
>TRBJ2-7|TRBV5-1
CASSRDGDYEQYF
>TRBJ2-4|TRBV12-3/TRBV12-4
CASTWGGLSFEAKNIQYF
>TRBJ2-5|TRBV7-9
CASSMTGDKSQETQYF
>TRBJ1-2|TRBV5-1
CASSSSTGEYGYTF
>TRBJ1-1|TRBV5-1
CASSRTENTEAFF
>TRBJ2-3|TRBV9
CASSAGDTQYF
>TRBJ1-6|TRBV5-1
CASSFPRTGENSPLHF
>TRBJ1-3|TRBV6-5
CASSPGAGSSGNTIYF
>TRBJ1-1|TRBV5-5
CASSLMGGANTEAFF
>TRBJ1-6|TRBV7-2
CASSLRGVVSPLHF
>TRBJ2-4|TRBV5-1
CASSQDRGSNIQYF
>TRBJ2-7|TRBV20-1
CSAAGGTSSYEQYF
>TRBJ1-5|TRBV7-8
CASSSFQGPSQPQHF
>TRBJ2-2|TRBV11-2
CASSPGAVRTGELFF
>TRBJ2-3|TRBV6-5
CASSYFREGGTDTQYF
>TRBJ1-6|TRBV7-9
CASRSKGGATINSPLHF
>TRBJ2-5|TRBV29-1
CSVAPNRGGEETQYF
>TRBJ2-1|TRBV7-3
CASGKTNDNEQFF
>TRBJ2-3|TRBV12-3/TRBV12-4
CASSFGQGTDTQYF
>TRBJ1-5|TRBV28
CASSPADRDNQPQHF
>TRBJ1-5|TRBV3-1
CASTRQGNQPQHF
>TRBJ1-2|TRBV7-2
CASSFFQGSDYGYTF
>TRBJ1-6|TRBV18
CASSPAENSPLHF
>TRBJ1-5|TRBV30
CAWSVGGVEPQHF
>TRBJ2-2|TRBV7-3
CASSLLGGAIGELFF
>TRBJ2-7|TRBV5-1
CASSLDLGGEQYF
>TRBJ1-2|TRBV12-3/TRBV12-4
CASRLRDRPFGYTF
>TRBJ1-1|TRBV6-4
CASSEQGGTEAFF
>TRBJ1-6|TRBV20-1
CSARARTGSSYNSPLHF
>TRBJ2-5|TRBV12-3/TRBV12-4
CASSLAGGTGETQYF
>TRBJ2-2|TRBV28
CASRHLAGTSNTGELFF
>TRBJ2-1|TRBV6-5
CASSPRPYNEQFF
>TRBJ2-3|TRBV4-2
CASSQVAGGVSTDTQYF
>TRBJ2-1|TRBV7-2
CASSVPRGTSFHEQFF